The clone carrying this TCR beta chain has only a few counts. Its matching antigen is unknown. It was RNA transcripts that yielded the amplified TCR beta CDR3 regions. The TCR CDR3 was amplified in a first-round RT-PCR using the HTBI primer set. TCRdb reprocessed the multiplex PCR reads with MiXCR, giving one entry per CDR3 protein. This sample has about 420,000 distinct CDR3 sequences, with around 15% found just once. CDR1 and CDR2 from the germline V gene are MNHEY and SVGAGI. The CDR3 spans 15 residues. Trimming stripped 5 bases from V and 2 bases from J, with 16 bases between. This sample stems from a study of T cells in Graves' hyperthyroidism and ophthalmopathy. General study findings and limits: From stable hyperthyroidism, ophthalmopathy was separated by a 13 V-J model. Most thyroid clonotypes with frequency above 0.001 were detected in blood.

Those with hyperthyroidism were 18 to 65 years old, newly diagnosed, and ill for under 2 months. Each diagnosis drew on symptoms, thyroxine, TRAb, thyroid ultrasound and orbital computed tomography findings. The sample comprised blood. J is TRBJ2-7 and V is TRBV6-5, with D uncertain. The TCR was taken from a woman in her late teens or twenties with Graves' hyperthyroidism. CDR3 amino acids: CASSNPEAYPYEQYF. The CDR3 DNA is TGTGCCAGCAGTAACCCTGAAGCCTACCCCTACGAGCAGTACTTC.